A selection of T cell receptor beta chains follows, all from one sample in a study of neurological immune-mediated disorders. MiXCR was run by TCRdb on the 5' RACE reads, yielding one entry per CDR3 protein. The sample has around 52,000 distinct CDR3 sequences, less than 6% seen once. Sequencing was performed on CD4+ T cells from blood. The receptors come from a woman younger than 30 with multiple sclerosis. Each CDR3 is given with its conserved first and last residue.

V gene,J gene,CDR3 protein
TRBV20-1,TRBJ2-3,CSARAQRATDTQYF
TRBV5-4,TRBJ1-4,CASSRQPAGSANEKLFF
TRBV6-6,TRBJ1-6,CACSYSGRGDSPLHF
TRBV5-4,TRBJ2-7,CASSLDDRDSGEQYF
TRBV12-3/TRBV12-4,TRBJ1-5,CASSFKVNADQPQHF
TRBV3-1,TRBJ1-1,CASSQVWGAGNTEAFF
TRBV12-3/TRBV12-4,TRBJ1-4,CASTYDGATNEKLFF
TRBV7-9,TRBJ1-2,CASSSPRGVRYGYTF
TRBV6-5,TRBJ1-1,CASSPQGGINSEAFF
TRBV5-1,TRBJ2-1,CASSRRLAGGDNEQFF
TRBV6-5,TRBJ2-1,CASSPLNRGLSYNEQFF
TRBV18,TRBJ1-6,CASSPSPGFNSPLHF
TRBV5-1,TRBJ1-4,CASSLGLVRDGMANEKLFF